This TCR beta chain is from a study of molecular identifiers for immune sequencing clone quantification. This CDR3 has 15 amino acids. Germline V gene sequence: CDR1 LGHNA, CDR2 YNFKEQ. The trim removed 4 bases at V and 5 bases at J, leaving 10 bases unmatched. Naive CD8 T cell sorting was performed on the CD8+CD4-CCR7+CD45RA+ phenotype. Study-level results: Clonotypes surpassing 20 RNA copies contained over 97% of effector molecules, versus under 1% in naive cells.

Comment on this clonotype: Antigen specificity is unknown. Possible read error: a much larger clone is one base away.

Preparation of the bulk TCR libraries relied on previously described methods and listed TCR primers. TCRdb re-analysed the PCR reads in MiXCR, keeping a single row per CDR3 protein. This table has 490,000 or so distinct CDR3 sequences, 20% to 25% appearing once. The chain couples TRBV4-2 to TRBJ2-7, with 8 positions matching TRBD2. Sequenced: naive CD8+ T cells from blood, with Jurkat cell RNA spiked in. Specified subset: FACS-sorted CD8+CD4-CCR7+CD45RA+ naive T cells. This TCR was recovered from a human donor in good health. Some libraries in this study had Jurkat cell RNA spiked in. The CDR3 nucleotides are TGTGCCAGCAGCCGAGATGCAGCGGGAGACAACGAGCAGTACTTC. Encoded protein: CASSRDAAGDNEQYF.